This T cell receptor (beta chain) was identified during a study of cytomegalovirus exposure and HLA in healthy donors. Study summary: As an earlier analysis found, 150 million to 200 million T cells yielded 100 million to 130 million unique TCR beta sequences.

Study-wide points: With DRB1 most and HLA-C fewest, TCR association rates differed between HLA loci in a later analysis.

All donors participated as healthy donors of bone marrow. The CDR3 has 13 residues. Germline V lookup: CDR1 GTSNPN, CDR2 SVGIG (reference sequence). The V end was cut by 4 bases, the J end by 1 base, with 10 bases between. Amplification used 60 Vbeta primers and 13 Jbeta primers. Profiling relied on immunoSEQ multiplex PCR, and the TCRdb table lists in-frame clones only, not all of them. The sample records 160,000 or so clones, 70% to 75% being singletons. Notes on this clone: Its antigen is undetermined.

This sequence joins TRBV30 and TRBJ1-1; D uncertain. The specimen was PBMCs. The receptor was isolated from a man younger than 35 in good health and CMV-seropositive. The CDR3 spells CAWNQVANTEAFF. CDR3 bases: TGTGCCTGGAATCAGGTTGCGAACACTGAAGCTTTCTTT.